This entry lists 18 T cell receptor beta chains sequenced from one sample in a study of beta chain features in type 1 diabetes. The sequenced template was cDNA made from the entire isolated RNA. Method: immunoSEQ multiplex PCR; TCRdb's copy keeps in-frame clones and lacks some. The top ten clones hold about 1% of a sample with 10,000 to 15,000 clones, 35% to 55% of them seen once. Material: stem cell memory CD4+ T cells from blood. The receptor set was obtained from a man aged 18-30 years in good health.

This clone occurred a few times. The V gene is TRBV2, the J gene TRBJ2-4; 13 bases are a match to TRBD2. With 5 bases clipped from V and 6 bases from J, the junction kept 1 base outside the gene matches. The CDR3 loop spans 14 amino acids. The germline V gene has CDR1 SNHLY and CDR2 FYNNEI. Here the CDR3 reads CASSRTSGGNIQYF. The CDR3 DNA reads as TGTGCCAGCAGTCGGACTAGCGGGGGAAACATTCAGTACTTC.

This clone came up once. This chain links TRBV2 with TRBJ2-7, with a weak D call TRBD1 (6 bases). The CDR3 has 14 amino acids. With 4 bases removed from V and 1 base from J, the gap between germline ends came to 11 bases. Germline CDR1 SNHLY, CDR2 FYNNEI. The CDR3 bases are TGTGCCAGCAGTGGTGGACAGTTATCCTACGAGCAGTACTTC. It is translated as CASSGGQLSYEQYF. Together with reference TRBV2 and TRBJ2-7, the CDR3 gives the full variable domain: EPEVTQTPSHQVTQMGQEVILRCVPISNHLYFYWYRQILGQKVEFLVSFYNNEISEKSEIFDDQFSVERPDGSNFTLKIRSTKLEDSAMYFCASSGGQLSYEQYFGPGTRLTVT.

The chain recombines TRBV7-2 with TRBJ1-2, with D perhaps matching TRBD1 (5 bases). V was cut by 5 bases and J by 4 bases, with 11 bases left in between. The CDR3 runs 13 residues. The V gene's germline CDR1 is SGHTA and CDR2 FQGNSA. The DNA for the CDR3 is TGTGCCAGCAGCCAGGGCCGTAGCTATGGCTACACCTTC. Translated, it gives CASSQGRSYGYTF.

This clone appeared once. The gene calls are TRBV10-3 and TRBJ1-1; possibly TRBD1 for D (5 bases). In germline, CDR1 is ENHRY, CDR2 SYGVKD. With 7 bases removed from V and 0 bases from J, the gap between germline ends came to 12 bases. This CDR3 is built from 14 residues. The CDR3 loop is CAITADRLNTEAFF. CDR3 in DNA: TGTGCCATCACTGCCGACAGATTGAACACTGAAGCTTTCTTT.

The chain has TRBV11-2 and TRBJ1-2; a possible D gene is TRBD1 (6 bases). V lost 2 bases and J lost 12, with 10 bases in between. This CDR3 contains 11 residues. In germline, CDR1 is SGHAT, CDR2 FQNNGV. Here the CDR3 reads CASSLWQGNTF. The CDR3 bases are TGTGCCAGCAGCTTATGGCAGGGGAACACCTTC.

This clone was picked up a small number of times. The chain is built from TRBV7-2 and TRBJ1-2; unclear D gene. Germline V CDR1 and CDR2: SGHTA, FQGNSA. Trimming cost V 1 base and J 8 bases, with 14 bases left between them. The length of the CDR3 is 14 residues. The CDR3 is CASSLDTREGGYTF. For the CDR3, the DNA is TGTGCCAGCAGCTTAGATACGAGGGAAGGAGGCTACACCTTC. The whole variable domain, remainder taken from reference TRBV7-2 and TRBJ1-2, is GAGVSQSPSNKVTEKGKDVELRCDPISGHTALYWYRQSLGQGLEFLIYFQGNSAPDKSGLPSDRFSAERTGGSVSTLTIQRTQQEDSAVYLCASSLDTREGGYTFGSGTRLTVV.

This chain connects TRBV18 to TRBJ2-1; 11 bases are shared with TRBD2. J lost 4 bases, V lost 0 bases, and 2 bases had no gene match. Germline CDR1 and CDR2: KGHSH and LQKENI. This CDR3 spans 16 amino acids. Here the CDR3 DNA reads TGTGCCAGCTCACCACCGACTAGCGGGGCATACAATGAGCAGTTCTTC. Translated, it gives CASSPPTSGAYNEQFF.

The table lists this clone with a few counts. The rearrangement uses TRBV28 and TRBJ2-2; D is uncertain. V was clipped by 2 bases and J by 8 bases, with 6 bases between them. CDR1 and CDR2 from the germline V gene are MDHEN and SYDVKM. The CDR3 has 12 residues. Written as DNA, the CDR3 is TGTGCCAGCAGTTTACTATCAGGGGAGCTGTTTTTT. As protein: CASSLLSGELFF.

This chain joins TRBV5-1 and TRBJ2-2; D is unresolved. CDR3 length: 16 amino acids. The germline CDR1 and CDR2 sequences are SGHRS and YFSETQ. The V end was cut by 2 bases, the J end by 0 bases, with 11 bases between. The CDR3 spells CASSFSIGANTGELFF. The CDR3 nucleotides read TGCGCCAGCAGCTTTAGCATAGGAGCGAACACCGGGGAGCTGTTTTTT.

Only a few counts were recorded for this clone. The chain employs TRBV7-9 and TRBJ2-5; TRBD1 matches 9 bases. CDR3 length: 14 amino acids. Germline V CDR1 and CDR2: SEHNR, FQNEAQ (reference sequence). With 4 bases clipped from V and 6 bases from J, the junction kept 6 bases outside the gene matches. The CDR3 is CASSSRTGAKTQYF. Here the CDR3 DNA reads TGTGCCAGCAGCTCCAGGACAGGGGCGAAGACCCAGTACTTC.

This clone was found once. The chain recombines TRBV7-2 with TRBJ2-5; tentatively, D is TRBD1 (5 bases). The CDR3 runs 14 residues. V gave up 6 bases and J gave up 4 bases, with 15 bases separating them. The germline V gene has CDR1 SGHTA and CDR2 FQGNSA. The CDR3 nucleotides read TGTACCAGCAGTCAGCAGGGTGGGATAGAGACCCAGTACTTC. It specifies CTSSQQGGIETQYF.

The V and J genes are TRBV7-3 and TRBJ2-3; 9 positions agree with TRBD2. Germline V gene sequence: CDR1 SGHTA, CDR2 FQGTGA. The CDR3 is 15 residues long. Trimming at V came to 5 bases and at J to 0 bases, leaving 3 bases not matched to a gene. CDR3 in amino acids: CASSRGGESTDTQYF. CDR3 nucleotide sequence: TGTGCCAGCAGCCGCGGGGGGGAGAGCACAGATACGCAGTATTTT.

This clone has just a few counts. The CDR3 here is CASSLAGTSDNEQFF. CDR3 DNA: TGCGCCAGCAGCTTGGCCGGGACTAGCGACAATGAGCAGTTCTTC. The chain employs TRBV5-1 and TRBJ2-1, with TRBD2 identical over 10 bases. V was clipped by 0 bases and J by 5 bases; unmatched bases: 2. CDR3 length: 15 amino acids. From germline, CDR1 is SGHRS and CDR2 YFSETQ. Using reference TRBV5-1 and TRBJ2-1 for the parts outside the CDR3, the full variable domain is KAGVTQTPRYLIKTRGQQVTLSCSPISGHRSVSWYQQTPGQGLQFLFEYFSETQRNKGNFPGRFSGRQFSNSRSEMNVSTLELGDSALYLCASSLAGTSDNEQFFGPGTRLTVL.

This clone was seen a few times. The rearrangement uses TRBV7-8 and TRBJ2-1; 7 nucleotides line up with TRBD1. Germline V gene sequence: CDR1 SGHVS, CDR2 FQNEAQ. Trimming at V came to 6 bases and at J to 4 bases, leaving 9 bases not matched to a gene. CDR3 length: 15 residues. The CDR3 loop reads CASSFRDSGYNEQFF. For the CDR3, the DNA is TGTGCCAGCAGTTTCCGGGACAGTGGATACAATGAGCAGTTCTTC.

This clone was found once. The chain couples TRBV28 to TRBJ2-7; D uncertain. CDR1 MDHEN and CDR2 SYDVKM come from the germline V gene. The V and J ends lost 5 bases and 4 bases respectively, with 15 bases between them. This CDR3 has 14 amino acids. The CDR3 loop is CASSPPSSRYEQYF. The CDR3 DNA sequence: TGTGCCAGCAGTCCTCCGAGTTCCCGTTACGAGCAGTACTTC. Complete variable domain (other parts from reference TRBV28 and TRBJ2-7): DVKVTQSSRYLVKRTGEKVFLECVQDMDHENMFWYRQDPGLGLRLIYFSYDVKMKEKGDIPEGYSVSREKKERFSLILESASTNQTSMYLCASSPPSSRYEQYFGPGTRLTVT.

The chain recombines TRBV30 with TRBJ1-2; 11 nucleotides match TRBD1. The CDR3 is 14 residues long. Trimming took 5 bases from V and 6 from J; bases not matched to a gene: 8. The germline gives CDR1 GTSNPN, CDR2 SVGIG (reference sequence). CDR3 bases: TGTGCCTGGGAGAGGGACAGGGGGGGGGATGGCTACACCTTC. It encodes CAWERDRGGDGYTF.

V and J are TRBV7-8 and TRBJ2-1, with 11 bases aligning to TRBD2. The CDR3 extends over 18 amino acids. Germline CDR1 is SGHVS and CDR2 is FQNEAQ. V gave up 1 base and J gave up 7 bases; unmatched junction bases: 12. The DNA of the CDR3 is TGTGCCAGCAGCTTAGTCGGTAGCGGGGGGGCCATAAGAAATGAGCAGTTCTTC. Translation: CASSLVGSGGAIRNEQFF.

This clone was seen once. The chain combines TRBV15 with TRBJ1-5; the D gene is possibly TRBD1 (5 bases). Germline V gene data show CDR1 as LNHNV and CDR2 as YYDKDF (reference sequence). The length of the CDR3 is 17 residues. With 1 base removed from V and 0 bases from J, the gap between germline ends came to 13 bases. The CDR3 DNA sequence: TGTGCCACCAGCAGAGCCAGGGATATTTATAGCAATCAGCCCCAGCATTTT. This gives the protein CATSRARDIYSNQPQHF.